This is a list of T cell receptor beta chains from one sample in a study of response to subunit inactivated influenza vaccine. TCRdb redid the calling of the RT-PCR reads with MiXCR, one entry per CDR3 protein. In the table there are about 700,000 distinct CDR3 sequences, over 11% of which are singletons. Sequenced here: PBMCs from blood, sampled around two weeks before vaccination. These receptor sequences come from a man aged 45 to 65 who received an inactivated influenza vaccine. Each CDR3 is given with its conserved first and last residue. Each record gives: J gene, V gene, clone size, CDR3 protein. Clone size is given for some rows only: seen once, a few or many times, or a class if the clone is expanded.

TRBJ2-1	TRBV7-3	few	CASSPGLALNNEQFF
TRBJ1-1	TRBV7-3	few	CASSLTRTANEAFF
TRBJ2-1	TRBV25-1	-	CASSANRGSGGVYNEQFF
TRBJ1-6	TRBV7-2	many	CASSSSWTGNNSPLHF
TRBJ2-3	TRBV15	-	CATSRRQGTDTQYF
TRBJ2-1	TRBV20-1	-	CSAPDYRGGDEQFF
TRBJ1-2	TRBV12-3/TRBV12-4	few	CASRGTGGVGNYGYTF
TRBJ2-7	TRBV11-1	-	CASSLSGAREQYF
TRBJ1-5	TRBV5-1	few	CASSPGVDQPQHF
TRBJ2-5	TRBV5-6	few	CASSLQGLQETQYF
TRBJ2-2	TRBV5-1	-	CASSLELADGSGELFF
TRBJ2-6	TRBV9	-	CASSGQGSGANVLTF
TRBJ2-1	TRBV7-3	-	CASSLNRVEQFF
TRBJ2-2	TRBV4-1	-	CASSPHTRGSGELFF
TRBJ2-7	TRBV12-3/TRBV12-4	-	CASRTRGQEQYF
TRBJ2-3	TRBV18	few	CASSPSSLVSTDTQYF